Listed below are T cell receptor beta chains from one sample, sequenced in a study of T cells in Graves' hyperthyroidism and ophthalmopathy. TCRdb re-called the multiplex PCR reads with MiXCR, one entry per CDR3 protein. The sample has fewer than 250,000 distinct CDR3 sequences; more than 20% are singletons. Input material: blood. The receptors were sampled from a woman in her forties with Graves' ophthalmopathy. Both conserved end residues are part of each CDR3. The D gene is left open where the match is weak. Clone size is not always given. Where it is, it says once, few, many or a class for expanded clones.

size: many; length: 15; J: TRBJ2-5; V: TRBV5-1; D: TRBD1; CDR3: CASSISFTGGETQYF; DNA: TGCGCCAGCAGCATATCGTTTACAGGGGGAGAGACCCAGTACTTC
size: .; length: 15; J: TRBJ1-5; V: TRBV12-3/TRBV12-4; D: TRBD1; CDR3: CASRAGTGGREPQHF; DNA: TGTGCCAGCAGGGCCGGGACAGGGGGCAGGGAGCCCCAGCATTTT
size: many; length: 13; J: TRBJ2-7; V: TRBV6-5; D: .; CDR3: CASSPSAAYEQYF; DNA: TGTGCCAGCAGCCCCTCGGCGGCCTACGAGCAGTACTTC
size: many; length: 16; J: TRBJ1-5; V: TRBV28; D: .; CDR3: CASSSPGTDSNQPQHF; DNA: TGTGCCAGCAGCAGCCCCGGGACGGATAGCAATCAGCCCCAGCATTTT
size: many; length: 16; J: TRBJ1-1; V: TRBV12-3/TRBV12-4; D: TRBD1; CDR3: CASRPPGQGYNTEAFF; DNA: TGTGCCAGCAGACCTCCGGGACAGGGTTATAACACTGAAGCTTTCTTT
size: .; length: 16; J: TRBJ1-3; V: TRBV2; D: .; CDR3: CASRAMDGRSGNTIYF; DNA: TGTGCCAGCAGAGCAATGGACGGCAGGTCTGGAAACACCATATATTTT
size: many; length: 15; J: TRBJ2-2; V: TRBV9; D: .; CDR3: CASSAAEGHTGELFF; DNA: TGTGCCAGCAGCGCGGCGGAGGGCCACACCGGGGAGCTGTTTTTT
size: many; length: 14; J: TRBJ2-7; V: TRBV5-1; D: TRBD1; CDR3: CASSPGTGYNEQHF; DNA: TGCGCCAGCAGCCCGGGGACAGGGTACAACGAGCAGCACTTC
size: .; length: 14; J: TRBJ1-1; V: TRBV19; D: .; CDR3: CASTADREGSEAFF; DNA: TGTGCCAGTACGGCTGACAGAGAAGGGTCTGAAGCTTTCTTT
size: many; length: 12; J: TRBJ1-6; V: TRBV28; D: .; CDR3: CASSLVNSPLHF; DNA: TGTGCCAGCAGTTTAGTTAATTCACCCCTCCACTTT
size: many; length: 18; J: TRBJ2-5; V: TRBV6-5; D: .; CDR3: CATLRAEGGGDRSETQYF; DNA: TGTGCCACCCTCCGTGCCGAGGGAGGGGGCGATCGGTCAGAGACCCAGTACTTC
size: .; length: 15; J: TRBJ2-7; V: TRBV6-2/TRBV6-3; D: .; CDR3: CASSYVRGTGGEQYF; DNA: TGTGCCAGCAGTTACGTTCGGGGGACCGGGGGCGAGCAGTACTTC
size: many; length: 16; J: TRBJ2-7; V: TRBV5-1; D: TRBD1; CDR3: CASSPQPGQGTGEQYF; DNA: TGCGCCAGCAGCCCTCAACCGGGACAGGGAACAGGGGAGCAGTACTTC
size: many; length: 17; J: TRBJ2-7; V: TRBV11-1; D: TRBD2; CDR3: CASSLGGTGGLSYEQYF; DNA: TGTGCCAGCAGCTTAGGTGGAACGGGGGGACTTTCCTACGAGCAGTACTTC
size: few; length: 14; J: TRBJ2-4; V: TRBV3-1; D: .; CDR3: CASSQVSEGDIQYF; DNA: TGTGCCAGCAGCCAAGTGTCAGAGGGCGACATTCAGTACTTC
size: many; length: 16; J: TRBJ1-6; V: TRBV6-1; D: .; CDR3: CASSERLSSYNSPLHF; DNA: TGTGCCAGCAGTGAACGGCTCAGCTCCTATAATTCACCCCTCCACTTT
size: many; length: 18; J: TRBJ1-2; V: TRBV7-8; D: TRBD1; CDR3: CASSPRLSRDRGLYGYTF; DNA: TGTGCCAGCAGCCCTCGCCTATCTCGGGACAGGGGGCTATATGGCTACACCTTC
size: many; length: 12; J: TRBJ1-1; V: TRBV7-9; D: .; CDR3: CASSLVNTEAFF; DNA: TGTGCCAGCAGCTTAGTGAACACTGAAGCTTTCTTT
size: once; length: 11; J: TRBJ1-2; V: TRBV24-1; D: .; CDR3: CAPGGGLGYTF; DNA: TGTGCCCCCGGGGGGGGGCTAGGCTACACCTTC
size: many; length: 14; J: TRBJ1-1; V: TRBV5-5; D: .; CDR3: CASSQATGYTEAFF; DNA: TGTGCCAGCAGCCAAGCGACAGGATACACTGAAGCTTTCTTT
size: .; length: 15; J: TRBJ2-5; V: TRBV7-2; D: TRBD2; CDR3: CASSFSSGYQETQYF; DNA: TGTGCCAGCAGCTTTTCTAGCGGGTATCAAGAGACCCAGTACTTC
size: many; length: 13; J: TRBJ2-7; V: TRBV6-5; D: .; CDR3: CATRTASSYEQYF; DNA: TGTGCCACCCGGACCGCTAGCTCCTACGAGCAGTACTTC
size: .; length: 14; J: TRBJ2-7; V: TRBV30; D: .; CDR3: CAWKLSSTSYEQYF; DNA: TGTGCCTGGAAACTATCTAGCACGTCCTACGAGCAGTACTTC
size: .; length: 15; J: TRBJ2-5; V: TRBV6-2/TRBV6-3; D: TRBD2; CDR3: CASSLLAGGKETQYF; DNA: TGTGCCAGCAGTCTGCTAGCGGGAGGGAAAGAGACCCAGTACTTC
size: .; length: 17; J: TRBJ2-7; V: TRBV15; D: TRBD2; CDR3: CATSRGLAGGGSYEQYF; DNA: TGTGCCACCAGCAGAGGACTAGCGGGAGGAGGATCCTACGAGCAGTACTTC
size: many; length: 12; J: TRBJ1-1; V: TRBV6-1; D: .; CDR3: CASSDQWAEAFF; DNA: TGTGCCAGCAGTGACCAATGGGCTGAAGCTTTCTTT
size: few; length: 15; J: TRBJ2-7; V: TRBV6-5; D: TRBD1; CDR3: CASRTSGQGIYEQYF; DNA: TGTGCCAGCAGAACATCGGGACAGGGAATCTACGAGCAGTACTTC
size: .; length: 12; J: TRBJ1-1; V: TRBV3-1; D: .; CDR3: CASSQEGRMAFF; DNA: TGTGCCAGCAGCCAAGAGGGCAGGATGGCTTTCTTT
size: many; length: 15; J: TRBJ1-2; V: TRBV20-1; D: .; CDR3: CSALQTEVSNYGYTF; DNA: TGCAGTGCTCTCCAGACAGAGGTTTCTAACTATGGCTACACCTTC
size: .; length: 13; J: TRBJ1-1; V: TRBV28; D: .; CDR3: CASTDGDGSEAFF; DNA: TGTGCCAGCACCGACGGGGACGGCTCTGAAGCTTTCTTT
size: many; length: 15; J: TRBJ2-7; V: TRBV30; D: TRBD2; CDR3: CAWSVRGDYTYEQYF; DNA: TGTGCCTGGAGTGTACGTGGGGACTACACCTACGAGCAGTACTTC
size: many; length: 13; J: TRBJ2-2; V: TRBV7-9; D: .; CDR3: CASSLSRGGELFF; DNA: TGTGCCAGCAGCTTATCGAGAGGCGGGGAGCTGTTTTTT
size: many; length: 15; J: TRBJ2-7; V: TRBV5-1; D: .; CDR3: CASSGQGGSSYEQYF; DNA: TGCGCCAGCAGCGGCCAGGGGGGAAGCTCCTACGAGCAGTACTTC
size: many; length: 19; J: TRBJ2-2; V: TRBV4-2; D: TRBD2; CDR3: CASSQDRLAGTGNPGELFF; DNA: TGTGCCAGCAGCCAAGACAGATTAGCGGGAACTGGTAATCCCGGGGAGCTGTTTTTT
size: .; length: 13; J: TRBJ1-2; V: TRBV6-2/TRBV6-3; D: TRBD1; CDR3: CASSSDRVNGYTF; DNA: TGTGCCAGCAGTTCGGACAGGGTTAATGGCTACACCTTC
size: many; length: 15; J: TRBJ1-3; V: TRBV6-4; D: TRBD1; CDR3: CASSDGQGLGNTIYF; DNA: TGTGCCAGCAGTGATGGACAGGGGTTAGGAAACACCATATATTTT
size: many; length: 14; J: TRBJ2-3; V: TRBV6-2/TRBV6-3; D: TRBD2; CDR3: CASLSGAPTDTQYF; DNA: TGTGCCAGTCTGAGCGGGGCCCCCACAGATACGCAGTATTTT
size: .; length: 14; J: TRBJ2-7; V: TRBV28; D: TRBD2; CDR3: CASSFPGLVYEQYF; DNA: TGTGCCAGCAGTTTCCCGGGACTAGTCTACGAGCAGTACTTC
size: many; length: 15; J: TRBJ1-5; V: TRBV6-1; D: .; CDR3: CASNPQGGSWQPQHF; DNA: TGTGCCAGCAACCCTCAGGGAGGTTCCTGGCAGCCCCAGCATTTT
size: many; length: 15; J: TRBJ2-5; V: TRBV27; D: .; CDR3: CASSFLGVAPETQYF; DNA: TGTGCCAGCAGTTTCCTAGGCGTCGCCCCGGAGACCCAGTACTTC
size: many; length: 18; J: TRBJ2-5; V: TRBV19; D: TRBD2; CDR3: CASSSTGLAGPSGETQYF; DNA: TGTGCCAGTAGTTCAACTGGACTAGCGGGGCCGTCAGGAGAGACCCAGTACTTC
size: many; length: 14; J: TRBJ2-1; V: TRBV20-1; D: TRBD2; CDR3: CSRDLAGSYNEQFF; DNA: TGCAGTCGGGACCTAGCGGGTAGTTACAATGAGCAGTTCTTC
size: many; length: 12; J: TRBJ2-7; V: TRBV18; D: TRBD1; CDR3: CASSQDSGTGLF; DNA: TGTGCCAGCTCACAGGACTCCGGGACAGGGTTATTC
size: .; length: 16; J: TRBJ2-7; V: TRBV6-1; D: TRBD1; CDR3: CASRRAPFSTGAEQYF; DNA: TGTGCCAGCAGACGAGCCCCCTTTTCGACAGGGGCCGAGCAGTACTTC
size: .; length: 11; J: TRBJ2-7; V: TRBV20-1; D: .; CDR3: CSAGVGGEEYF; DNA: TGCAGTGCTGGGGTTGGGGGTGAGGAGTACTTC
size: many; length: 15; J: TRBJ2-1; V: TRBV28; D: TRBD1; CDR3: CASSLGQGSYNEQFF; DNA: TGTGCCAGCAGCCTCGGACAGGGATCCTACAATGAGCAGTTCTTC
size: .; length: 16; J: TRBJ2-6; V: TRBV3-1; D: .; CDR3: CASSHAKYSVANVLTF; DNA: TGTGCCAGCAGCCATGCGAAATACTCTGTGGCCAACGTCCTGACTTTC
size: few; length: 13; J: TRBJ2-7; V: TRBV7-8; D: .; CDR3: CASSPEWGYEQYF; DNA: TGTGCCAGCAGCCCCGAGTGGGGATACGAGCAGTACTTC
size: .; length: 13; J: TRBJ1-5; V: TRBV27; D: .; CDR3: CAISRDNNQPQHF; DNA: TGTGCCATCTCGAGGGACAACAATCAGCCCCAGCATTTT
size: once; length: 14; J: TRBJ2-5; V: TRBV9; D: .; CDR3: CASSVGGIQETQYF; DNA: TGTGCCAGCAGCGTAGGAGGGATCCAAGAGACCCAGTACTTC
size: .; length: 15; J: TRBJ2-2; V: TRBV6-2/TRBV6-3; D: TRBD1; CDR3: CASRSGQPSTGELFF; DNA: TGTGCCAGCAGATCGGGACAGCCTTCCACCGGGGAGCTGTTTTTT
size: many; length: 14; J: TRBJ2-2; V: TRBV11-2; D: .; CDR3: CASSQGPNTGELFF; DNA: TGTGCCAGCTCCCAGGGTCCGAACACCGGGGAGCTGTTTTTT
size: many; length: 14; J: TRBJ2-7; V: TRBV20-1; D: .; CDR3: CSASLQDSLGEQYF; DNA: TGCAGTGCTAGCCTCCAGGACAGTTTGGGCGAGCAGTACTTC
size: .; length: 17; J: TRBJ2-3; V: TRBV28; D: TRBD1; CDR3: CASSPLQGAQEMDTQYF; DNA: TGTGCCAGCAGCCCGCTCCAGGGGGCGCAGGAGATGGATACGCAGTATTTT
size: .; length: 12; J: TRBJ2-5; V: TRBV20-1; D: .; CDR3: CSASPAGETQYF; DNA: TGCAGTGCTAGCCCTGCCGGGGAGACCCAGTACTTC
size: .; length: 15; J: TRBJ2-5; V: TRBV7-2; D: .; CDR3: CASSLGGTEQETQYF; DNA: TGTGCCAGCAGCTTAGGCGGGACAGAACAAGAGACCCAGTACTTC
size: many; length: 17; J: TRBJ1-2; V: TRBV19; D: .; CDR3: CASSINRDHFALYGYTF; DNA: TGTGCCAGTAGTATTAACCGGGACCATTTTGCCCTCTATGGCTACACCTTC
size: many; length: 12; J: TRBJ1-2; V: TRBV5-1; D: .; CDR3: CASSDNRDGYTF; DNA: TGCGCCAGCAGCGACAACAGGGATGGCTACACCTTC
size: many; length: 13; J: TRBJ1-1; V: TRBV6-5; D: TRBD1; CDR3: CASSYRTGAEAFF; DNA: TGTGCCAGCAGTTACAGGACAGGGGCTGAAGCTTTCTTT
size: many; length: 15; J: TRBJ2-7; V: TRBV20-1; D: TRBD2; CDR3: CSARDGASGSYEQYF; DNA: TGCAGTGCTAGAGATGGGGCTAGCGGGAGCTACGAGCAGTACTTC